This T cell receptor beta chain was identified during a study of identical twins (dated by TCRdb to the mid-2010s). Study-wide context: To test whether fetal clonotypes persist, the study used deep sequencing on TCR alpha and beta repertoires from monozygotic twins, unrelated adults of various ages, and cord blood. Replicate twin experiments were performed at different times using different library preparation protocols to rule out contamination. Broad study findings and their caveats: Because the same donors could not be followed over many years, the conclusions depended on cross-sectional statistical analysis. Fewer insertions were carried by abundant cord blood beta clonotypes, a similar but weaker trend appeared in young adult naive repertoires, and no such trend appeared in memory repertoires. Compared with coincidental sharing between unrelated individuals, out-of-frame TCR alpha sequences shared between twins had an excess of sequences with low generation probability. A weaker excess of twin sharing was found in beta out-of-frame sequences because the signal-to-noise ratio was lowered by fewer shared sequences. In monozygotic twins, out-of-frame TCR alpha sharing was systematically underestimated by recombination models, although the models agreed with sharing between unrelated individuals. Invariant T cells such as MAIT and iNKT could partly confound zero-insertion analyses, although diverse VJ usage argued against such confounding for most clonotypes.

Comment on this clonotype: Its antigen is currently not known. Base qualities are missing; no much larger clone stands one base away.

All donors were healthy Caucasians. Three pairs of female monozygotic twins, all aged roughly 18 to 29 years, made up the twin cohort. Positive isolation kits from Invitrogen were used to isolate CD4+ and CD8+ T cell populations. The germline V gene gives CDR1 as SGDLS and CDR2 as YYNGEE. V was cut back by 2 bases and J by 0 bases, leaving a gap of 12 bases between them. CDR3 length: 15 amino acids, cysteine to phenylalanine. Only the CDR3 DNA stays, 45 bases, in frame from base 1. Library prep was done by 5' RACE. Sequencer: Illumina HiSeq 2000. A universal primer binding site was added through template switching, and the final cDNA carried a unique molecular identifier so that TCR cDNA molecules could be counted accurately. Specific primers in the conserved constant-segment region were used to synthesize first-strand cDNA for TCR alpha and beta chains. To control for contamination, each cDNA library was double barcoded with a SMART-Mk sample barcode plus Illumina barcodes. TruSeq adapter sequences along with Illumina sample barcodes were introduced in two successive PCR steps. The Illumina HiSeq platform was used with custom primers to sequence TCR alpha and beta cDNA libraries. In the paper's pipeline: MiGEC was used to process raw reads and extract unique molecular identifiers, and MiXCR was used to find CDR3 positions. For each individual, recombination models were inferred using an EM algorithm with the repgenHMM and IGoR tools. The analysis of shared clonotypes was done with the tcR package in R, with sharing normalized by the product of cloneset sizes. Out-of-frame nonproductive sequences were analyzed to study raw recombination free of thymic and clonal selection effects. TCRdb took the public reads, trimmed them with fastp at Q25, ran MiXCR for clone calling and kept in-frame beta chains. Entries are consolidated by CDR3 protein sequence, retaining the most common genes and DNA. Clone size and V and J calls follow TCRdb, not the original study. A total of 400,000 to 550,000 distinct CDR3 sequences appear in this sample, around 20% of them only once. The top ten clones comprise about 0.99% of the sample.

These data were also reused for a study on T cells expressing NK-cell markers. The other study reports the following: TCR beta-chain repertoires were profiled in sorted CD3+CD56+NKG2C+, CD3+CD56+NKG2C- and CD3+CD56-NKG2C+ T-cell subsets from fewer than 10 donors. Of the eight sequenced donors, seven were found to be HCMV-seropositive and one was found to be HCMV-seronegative. In several experiments an anti-gammadeltaTCR antibody was added to restrict sorting to alphabetaTCR-expressing T cells. In a handful of donors, the dominant CD3+CD56+NKG2C+ clonotypes were among the top 10 CD8+ clonotypes and accounted for 1.0-7.0% of CD8+ T cells. Those dominant clonotypes were again the most abundant among CD3+CD56-NKG2C+ cells in a few donors, at roughly 28.3-65%. Whether the expanded NKG2C-expressing T cell clones were specific for HCMV antigens remained unclear. All eight donors whose samples were sequenced were randomly selected healthy volunteers, three of them men and five women. HCMV-specific IgG was detected in serum with a commercial ELISA kit to determine HCMV serostatus. Reads were demultiplexed and grouped by UMI with MIGEC, and clonotypes were assembled and quantified with MiTCR. To exclude erroneous sequences, only TCR cDNA sequences supported by at least two reads were retained. Downstream repertoire analysis used the tcR package, and clonotypes were matched across fractions by CDR3 nucleotide sequence plus V segment. VDJmatch was used to annotate antigen specificity against VDJdb, with one amino acid substitution allowed in CDR3.

The clonotype was recovered from a woman under 30 in good health. Sequenced input: CD4+ T cells sorted from blood. Recombination linked TRBV9 to TRBJ2-7; a tentative D call is TRBD1 (5 bases match). The CDR3 sequence is CASSVQGSSSYEQYF. The DNA is as follows: TGTGCCAGCAGCGTTCAGGGTTCAAGCTCCTACGAGCAGTACTTC.